This TCR beta chain was recovered during a study of T cells in Graves' hyperthyroidism and ophthalmopathy. The wider study: Peripheral blood was obtained at initial diagnosis, preceding any treatment.

The CDR3 runs 12 residues. From germline, CDR1 is SEHNR and CDR2 FQNEAQ (reference sequence). Trimming took off 11 bases at V and 3 bases at J, with 10 bases between the two ends. Researchers took RNA transcripts and amplified the TCR beta CDR3 regions from them. The study used the HTBI primer set for a first-round RT-PCR of the TCR CDR3. Each CDR3 protein is one row after TCRdb ran MiXCR on the multiplex PCR reads. The sample holds almost 600,000 distinct CDR3 sequences, roughly 13% seen once. Study conclusions and caveats: Appearing also in blood were most of the thyroid clonotypes expanded above 0.001. Using 13 V-J features, a model discriminated ophthalmopathy from stable hyperthyroidism.

Fresh peripheral blood, approximately 10 ml, yielded the PBMCs. This clonotype has at least ten counts. Its antigen is currently unknown. This sequence was found in a young woman with Graves' hyperthyroidism that later progressed to Graves' ophthalmopathy. This chain uses TRBV7-9 with TRBJ2-2; no firm D call. The source material was blood. The chain's CDR3 is CALLSDTGELFF. Here the CDR3 DNA reads TGTGCCCTCTTGAGCGACACCGGGGAGCTGTTTTTT.